These 21 T cell receptor beta chains were sequenced from one sample in a study of human T cells and chemical hapten exposure. MiXCR was run by TCRdb on the 5' RACE reads, yielding one entry per CDR3 protein. The sample shows around 82,000 distinct CDR3 sequences, 7.7% of them seen only once. Unseparated into fractions, whole blood served as the source from which total RNA was extracted. The source is a male donor in good health.

Ten or more counts support this clonotype. The chain combines TRBV2 with TRBJ2-1, with TRBD2 matching 16 bases. The junction had 5 bases not matched to a gene; V was cut back by 4 bases and J by 2 bases. CDR3 length: 18 residues. Germline V gene lookup returns CDR1 SNHLY and CDR2 FYNNEI. The CDR3 coding sequence is TGTGCCAGCAGTGGGGGGACTAGCGGGAGGGCCGCCTACAATGAGCAGTTCTTC. Its protein is CASSGGTSGRAAYNEQFF.

This clonotype has a count of ten or more. This chain uses TRBV2 with TRBJ1-5; D might be TRBD1 (5 bases). Germline assignment: CDR1 SNHLY and CDR2 FYNNEI. The CDR3 runs 17 residues. The V gene lost 3 bases and the J gene lost 2 bases, with 17 bases spanning the gap. The CDR3 bases are TGTGCCAGCAGTGATGGCCAGGGTCCAAATGGCAATCAGCCCCAGCATTTT. Translation: CASSDGQGPNGNQPQHF.

The gene calls are TRBV20-1 and TRBJ2-1, with 10 bases lining up with TRBD2. The CDR3 extends over 14 amino acids. V lost 6 bases to trimming and J lost 5 bases; unmatched junction nucleotides: 7. The germline gives CDR1 DFQATT, CDR2 SNEGSKA (reference sequence). The CDR3 region is CSAWGLATNNEQFF. Here the CDR3 DNA reads TGCAGTGCCTGGGGACTAGCGACCAACAATGAGCAGTTCTTC.

This clonotype was seen repeatedly, ten times or more. This chain uses TRBV20-1 with TRBJ1-1; no clear D. From germline, CDR1 is DFQATT and CDR2 SNEGSKA (reference sequence). With 4 bases removed from V and 1 base from J, the gap between germline ends came to 7 bases. The CDR3 extends over 12 amino acids. CDR3 loop: CSAIRQNTEAFF. Here the CDR3 DNA reads TGCAGTGCTATACGGCAGAACACTGAAGCTTTCTTT.

This clonotype has more than one count but fewer than ten. The J gene is TRBJ2-1, the V gene TRBV27, with 12 bases matching TRBD2. The CDR3 is made up of 15 amino acids. The trim removed 5 bases at V and 4 bases at J, leaving 3 bases unmatched. Germline V gene sequence: CDR1 MNHEY, CDR2 SMNVEV (reference sequence). The CDR3 spells CASSVTSGSYNEQFF. The DNA of the CDR3 is TGTGCCAGCAGTGTGACTAGCGGGAGTTACAATGAGCAGTTCTTC.

The V and J genes are TRBV3-1 and TRBJ2-1; TRBD1 is a possible D gene (7 bases). There are 13 residues in the CDR3. CDR1 LGHDT and CDR2 YNNKEL come from the germline V gene (reference sequence). The V gene lost 4 bases and the J gene lost 5 bases, with 9 bases spanning the gap. The CDR3 here is CASSRGTDNEQFF. The CDR3 DNA sequence: TGTGCCAGCAGCCGCGGGACAGACAATGAGCAGTTCTTC.

This clonotype showed up just a few times. This CDR3 is CASSQEGAGGNQPQHF. The CDR3 region has the DNA TGCGCCAGCAGCCAAGAAGGGGCAGGGGGCAATCAGCCCCAGCATTTT. V usage is TRBV4-1 and J usage is TRBJ1-5, with D possibly being TRBD1 (6 bases). This CDR3 is built from 16 residues. Germline V lookup: CDR1 MGHRA, CDR2 YSYEKL. Trimming took 0 bases from V and 2 from J, leaving 11 bases between them.

The sample holds many counts of this clonotype. This chain joins TRBV20-1 and TRBJ1-1; D is perhaps TRBD1 (6 bases). Germline lookup yields CDR1 DFQATT and CDR2 SNEGSKA (reference sequence). This CDR3 is built from 13 residues. The V and J ends lost 6 bases and 6 bases respectively, with 17 bases between them. The CDR3 reads CSAKKQGYAEAFF. In DNA form, the CDR3 reads TGCAGTGCCAAAAAACAGGGTTATGCTGAAGCTTTCTTT.

In this sample, this clonotype turned up a few times. This sequence joins TRBV6-6 and TRBJ2-1, with D possibly matching TRBD2 (6 bases). The ends were cut back, 2 bases at V and 6 bases at J, with 11 bases in the middle. Germline loops: CDR1 MNHNY, CDR2 SVGAGI (reference sequence). CDR3 size: 14 residues. The CDR3: CASSYGGAVNEQFF. In nucleotides, the CDR3 is TGTGCCAGCAGTTACGGCGGGGCGGTCAATGAGCAGTTCTTC.

The J gene is TRBJ2-2, the V gene TRBV7-9; 10 nucleotides agree with TRBD1. The CDR3 spans 17 residues. V trimming: 3 bases; J trimming: 5 bases; junction bases outside the gene matches: 9. CDR1 SEHNR and CDR2 FQNEAQ come from the germline V gene (reference sequence). CDR3 sequence reads: CASSFRGLDRGTGELFF. The CDR3 bases are TGTGCCAGCAGCTTCCGGGGTCTGGACAGGGGGACCGGGGAGCTGTTTTTT.

The chain links TRBV6-6 to TRBJ1-1; 9 nucleotides match TRBD1. V shed 5 bases and J 6 bases; nucleotides not matched to a gene: 7. This CDR3 contains 14 residues. The germline CDR1 and CDR2 sequences are MNHNY and SVGAGI (reference sequence). The CDR3 spells CASSNTGGEPEAFF. CDR3 nucleotide sequence: TGTGCCAGCAGTAATACAGGGGGCGAACCTGAAGCTTTCTTT.

This clonotype was observed a few times. The J gene is TRBJ2-1, the V gene TRBV7-2; 10 bases fit TRBD1. The CDR3 is made up of 15 amino acids. Germline V lookup: CDR1 SGHTA, CDR2 FQGNSA. The junction had 9 bases not matched to a gene; V was cut back by 5 bases and J by 8 bases. CDR3 DNA sequence: TGTGCCAGCAGCACCCGACAGGGGGCGCGAGATGAGCAGTTCTTC. Its protein is CASSTRQGARDEQFF.

A few counts support this clonotype. The chain has TRBV10-3 and TRBJ1-5; D gene unclear. CDR3 length: 14 residues. Between the trimmed V and J ends, which lost 0 bases and 3 bases, there was a span of 6 bases. Germline V gives CDR1 ENHRY, CDR2 SYGVKD. The CDR3 bases are TGTGCCATCAGTGAGTCTGAATCCAATCAGCCCCAGCATTTT. Its translation: CAISESESNQPQHF.

This clonotype came up many times. J is TRBJ2-1 and V is TRBV10-3; TRBD2 aligns across 7 bases. The germline CDR1 and CDR2 sequences are ENHRY and SYGVKD. J was trimmed by 7 bases and V by 8 bases; bases with no gene match: 2. There are 11 residues in the CDR3. CDR3 loop: CAIQGGNEQFF. CDR3 sequence (DNA): TGTGCCATCCAGGGAGGGAATGAGCAGTTCTTC.

This clonotype showed up just a few times. The rearrangement links TRBV6-6 to TRBJ1-4; D possibly corresponds to TRBD1 (6 bases). V was shortened by 3 bases and J by 0 bases, with 11 bases between the two germline ends. This CDR3 comprises 16 residues. From germline, CDR1 is MNHNY and CDR2 SVGAGI (reference sequence). This CDR3 reads CASSYPQGATNEKLFF. Here the CDR3 DNA reads TGTGCCAGCAGTTATCCACAGGGAGCAACTAATGAAAAACTGTTTTTT.

This chain joins TRBV29-1 and TRBJ1-2; the D is unclear. Germline loops: CDR1 SQVTM, CDR2 ANQGSEA. Trimming stripped 1 base from V and 4 bases from J, with 13 bases between. This CDR3 spans 14 amino acids. The CDR3 loop reads CSVEGQEPSYGYTF. CDR3 DNA sequence: TGCAGCGTTGAAGGGCAGGAACCATCCTATGGCTACACCTTC.

The chain combines TRBV12-3 or TRBV12-4 with TRBJ1-1, with 8 nucleotides matching TRBD1. The CDR3 loop spans 19 amino acids. The J segment lost 1 base and the V segment lost 6 bases, leaving 19 bases of the junction unmatched. The CDR3: CASSPLPGQGGLSNTEAFF. The DNA for the CDR3 is TGTGCCAGCAGCCCACTTCCCGGACAGGGTGGGCTGTCGAACACTGAAGCTTTCTTT.

This clonotype was detected ten times or more. The gene calls are TRBV3-1 and TRBJ2-7; D unclear. CDR1 LGHDT and CDR2 YNNKEL come from the germline V gene (reference sequence). Deletions cut 2 bases from V and 6 bases from J, with 14 bases between. This CDR3 comprises 14 residues. The CDR3 bases are TGTGCCAGCAGCCAAAGGGCCGGATCCGGCGAGCAGTACTTC. It translates to CASSQRAGSGEQYF.

This clonotype was detected a few times. V usage is TRBV6-6 and J usage is TRBJ1-4; weak D call: TRBD1 (5 bases). The CDR3 covers 16 residues. Trimming removed 2 bases from V and 3 bases from J, with 13 bases in between. Germline-derived CDR1 and CDR2 are MNHNY and SVGAGI (reference sequence). The CDR3 DNA is TGTGCCAGCAGTTACGGGGCGGCGGAAGCTAATGAAAAACTGTTTTTT. This encodes CASSYGAAEANEKLFF.

This clonotype showed up many times. This chain joins TRBV7-9 and TRBJ1-4, with unresolved D. V was clipped by 7 bases and J by 8 bases, with 8 bases between them. CDR3 length equals 11 residues. The germline V gene has CDR1 SEHNR and CDR2 FQNEAQ (reference sequence). CDR3 in amino acids: CASTSVEKLFF. CDR3 in DNA: TGTGCCAGCACCAGCGTCGAAAAACTGTTTTTT. The full variable domain, rest sourced from reference TRBV7-9 and TRBJ1-4, is DTGVSQNPRHKITKRGQNVTFRCDPISEHNRLYWYRQTLGQGPEFLTYFQNEAQLEKSRLLSDRFSAERPKGSFSTLEIQRTEQGDSAMYLCASTSVEKLFFGSGTQLSVL.

The rearrangement links TRBV7-9 to TRBJ2-1, with 7 bases lining up with TRBD1. The CDR3 totals 16 residues. CDR1 is SEHNR, CDR2 FQNEAQ, per germline (reference sequence). V trimming: 4 bases; J trimming: 8 bases; junction bases outside the gene matches: 14. CDR3 region: CASSSLDGTEDDEQFF. In nucleotides, the CDR3 is TGTGCCAGCAGCTCGCTAGACGGGACAGAGGATGATGAGCAGTTCTTC.